This T cell receptor (beta chain) was sequenced for a study of blood T cell repertoires in COVID-19. The CDR3 is 13 amino acids. V dropped 4 bases and J dropped 2; count of bases not matched to a gene: 2. This table comes from immunoSEQ multiplex PCR, and its TCRdb copy is limited to in-frame clones, with some not included. The sample gives roughly 87,000 clones, 89% of which show up once; approximately 5.6% is in the top ten. The receptor was isolated from a woman older than 75 with active COVID-19. The sequencing sample was made of peripheral blood. The gene calls are TRBV12-3 or TRBV12-4 and TRBJ2-7, with 7 bases aligning to TRBD1. For the CDR3, the DNA is TGTGCCAGCAGTTCGGACAGGACCTACGAGCAGTACTTC. Its translation is CASSSDRTYEQYF.